This TCR beta chain was identified in a study of blood T cell repertoires in COVID-19. At the level of the study: The cDNA or gDNA used as material had been derived from T cells, B-cell-depleted T cells, or PBMCs.

The data were produced by immunoSEQ multiplex PCR, yet TCRdb's version contains in-frame clones alone and is incomplete. Of about 210,000 clones listed, 82% are singletons. The origin of this receptor is a woman between 65 and 79 years old with COVID-19, enrolled during active disease. Sequencing was done on a sample of peripheral blood.

The CDR3 nucleotides are TGTGCCAGCAGCCTACCCGGGACACGGAACACTGAAGCTTTCTTT. Translation gives CASSLPGTRNTEAFF. The chain links TRBV11-2 to TRBJ1-1; D is possibly TRBD1 (6 bases). Germline V lookup: CDR1 SGHAT, CDR2 FQNNGV. This CDR3 is 15 amino acids long. V was cut by 5 bases and J by 1 base, with 14 bases left in between.